These 17 T cell receptor beta chains share one sample of origin, sequenced in a study of OX40 agonist ivuxolimab in advanced cancers. Assay: immunoSEQ multiplex PCR; the TCRdb copy retains only in-frame clones and omits some. The table has approximately 120,000 clones, less than 95% seen once. Source: CD4+ or CD8+ T cells sorted from blood, taken in a trial of the OX40 agonist ivuxolimab. The receptors shown here come from an adult with an advanced solid tumor such as melanoma, head and neck, liver or kidney cancer.

V gene TRBV18 combines with J gene TRBJ2-7; possible D gene TRBD1, 6 bases. The CDR3 covers 17 residues. Germline lookup yields CDR1 KGHSH and CDR2 LQKENI. Trimming cost V 4 bases and J 0 bases, with 19 bases left between them. The CDR3 DNA sequence: TGTGCCAGCTCACACGACAGGCTAGGGACGAGCTCCTACGAGCAGTACTTC. Residues: CASSHDRLGTSSYEQYF. The complete variable domain, with remaining parts taken from reference TRBV18 and TRBJ2-7, reads NAGVMQNPRHLVRRRGQEARLRCSPMKGHSHVYWYRQLPEEGLKFMVYLQKENIIDESGMPKERFSAEFPKEGPSILRIQQVVRGDSAAYFCASSHDRLGTSSYEQYFGPGTRLTVT.

The J gene is TRBJ2-7, the V gene TRBV19; TRBD2 agrees at 8 bases. There are 15 residues in the CDR3. The germline gives CDR1 LNHDA, CDR2 SQIVND (reference sequence). With 5 bases clipped from V and 0 bases from J, the junction kept 6 bases outside the gene matches. The CDR3 region has the DNA TGTGCCAGTAGTGTCACTAGCGGAAGCTCCTACGAGCAGTACTTC. Translating gives CASSVTSGSSYEQYF.

The V call is TRBV5-1, the J call TRBJ2-7; 9 nucleotides match TRBD1. Looked up from germline, CDR1 is SGHRS and CDR2 is YFSETQ. The CDR3 sequence is 14 residues long. Germline trimming cut 4 bases from V and 2 bases from J; bases unmatched to any gene: 4. Here the CDR3 reads CASSRDRETYEQYF. The CDR3 DNA sequence: TGCGCCAGCAGCCGGGACAGGGAAACCTACGAGCAGTACTTC.

The V gene is TRBV6-1, the J gene TRBJ1-3; TRBD1 aligns across 7 bases. Germline CDR1 and CDR2: MNHNS and SASEGT. Trimming took 4 bases from V and 3 from J; bases not matched to a gene: 12. The CDR3 consists of 17 residues. The CDR3 nucleotides are TGTGCCAGCAGTGTTCGGACACAGGGGTGGGATGGAAACACCATATATTTT. Translation: CASSVRTQGWDGNTIYF.

In the case of this clone: This CDR3 is also generated by other DNA sequences in the sample. The rearrangement uses TRBV9 and TRBJ1-5; unclear D gene. The CDR3 extends over 14 amino acids. CDR1 is SGDLS and CDR2 is YYNGEE in the germline V gene. V was pared by 0 bases and J by 1 base, with 5 bases between. The CDR3: CASSVADSNQPQHF. The CDR3 region has the DNA TGTGCCAGCAGCGTAGCGGACAGCAATCAGCCCCAGCATTTT.

The chain combines TRBV6-5 with TRBJ1-3; the D is unclear. Per germline, CDR1 MNHEY and CDR2 SVGAGI. Trimming cost V 0 bases and J 0 bases, with 6 bases left between them. This CDR3 has 15 amino acids. Here the CDR3 DNA reads TGTGCCAGCAGTTACTCGACTAACTCTGGAAACACCATATATTTT. It specifies CASSYSTNSGNTIYF.

V is TRBV19 and J is TRBJ1-1; D remains ambiguous. This CDR3 has 15 residues. The V end was cut by 2 bases, the J end by 1 base, with 11 bases between. Germline CDR1 and CDR2: LNHDA and SQIVND (reference sequence). The CDR3 sequence is CASSISYRGNTEAFF. In DNA, the CDR3 is TGTGCCAGTAGTATAAGTTATCGGGGGAACACTGAAGCTTTCTTT.

The chain recombines TRBV28 with TRBJ2-1; no firm D call. The V and J ends lost 7 bases and 0 bases respectively, with 16 bases between them. The CDR3 has 16 residues. CDR1 MDHEN and CDR2 SYDVKM come from the germline V gene. The CDR3 nucleotides are TGTGCCAGCATCACACGAGACCCCAGCTCCTACAATGAGCAGTTCTTC. Translated: CASITRDPSSYNEQFF.

V gene TRBV6-5 combines with J gene TRBJ1-3; possible D gene TRBD1, 5 bases. There are 15 residues in the CDR3. Trimming left V 5 bases short and J 3 bases short, with 14 bases between. Germline V gene lookup returns CDR1 MNHEY and CDR2 SVGAGI. CDR3 residues: CASSQTPGNGNTIYF. The CDR3, as DNA: TGTGCCAGCAGTCAAACCCCAGGGAATGGAAACACCATATATTTT.

This clone was observed a handful of times. V usage is TRBV7-6 and J usage is TRBJ1-2; D is possibly TRBD1 (5 bases). Per germline, CDR1 SGHVS and CDR2 FNYEAQ. This CDR3 is built from 16 residues. Trimming removed 4 bases from V and 6 bases from J, with 21 bases in between. In DNA form, the CDR3 reads TGTGCCAGCAGCTCCCAGGGTCAGGGAGGGGTGGATGGCTACACCTTC. Its translation: CASSSQGQGGVDGYTF.

The chain joins TRBV5-1 to TRBJ1-4, with D possibly matching TRBD1 (5 bases). The V and J ends lost 5 bases and 5 bases respectively, with 19 bases between them. Per germline, CDR1 SGHRS and CDR2 YFSETQ. The CDR3 loop spans 16 amino acids. For the CDR3, the DNA is TGCGCCAGCAGTGAGGGGAGCGGAAAATTAAATGAAAAACTGTTTTTT. This gives the protein CASSEGSGKLNEKLFF.

J is TRBJ2-7 and V is TRBV6-5; the match to TRBD2 covers 7 bases. Trimming took 2 bases from V and 0 from J; bases not matched to a gene: 1. The CDR3 has 14 amino acids. From germline, CDR1 is MNHEY and CDR2 SVGAGI. The CDR3 region has the DNA TGTGCCAGCAGTTACAGGGAGGGCTCCTACGAGCAGTACTTC. This codes for CASSYREGSYEQYF.

This rearrangement joins TRBV6-5 to TRBJ1-6; 7 bases fit TRBD1. Germline loops: CDR1 MNHEY, CDR2 SVGAGI. With V trimmed by 5 bases and J by 9 bases, 7 bases remained unmatched. This CDR3 is built from 14 residues. CDR3 loop: CASSEQGLISPLHF. CDR3 bases: TGTGCCAGCAGTGAACAGGGGTTGATTTCACCCCTCCACTTT.

This clone was seen once. The chain joins TRBV20-1 to TRBJ2-3, with unresolved D. CDR3 length equals 11 residues. The V gene's germline CDR1 is DFQATT and CDR2 SNEGSKA (reference sequence). Trimming left V 6 bases short and J 4 bases short, with 8 bases between. The CDR3 protein is CSAWRADTQYF. CDR3 sequence (DNA): TGCAGTGCGTGGCGCGCAGATACGCAGTATTTT.

This chain uses TRBV28 with TRBJ1-2; TRBD1 agrees at 8 bases. The V and J ends lost 4 bases and 7 bases, in that order; junction bases with no gene match: 8. The CDR3 covers 14 residues. CDR1 is MDHEN and CDR2 is SYDVKM in the germline V gene. The CDR3 nucleotides read TGTGCCAGCAGTTCGCCTTCAGGGGGCTCTGGCTACACCTTC. The encoded protein is CASSSPSGGSGYTF.

The CDR3 loop reads CASNTGSSYNEQFF. CDR3 nucleotide sequence: TGTGCCAGCAACACAGGGAGCTCCTACAATGAGCAGTTCTTC. This chain links TRBV6-5 with TRBJ2-1; TRBD1 is a possible D gene (6 bases). Germline V gene sequence: CDR1 MNHEY, CDR2 SVGAGI. V was cut by 7 bases and J by 0 bases, with 10 bases left in between. This CDR3 region has 14 residues.

This clone came up once. The chain carries TRBV7-6 and TRBJ2-7; no firm D call. The V end lost 1 base, the J end lost 7 bases, and 11 bases lay between the germline ends. CDR1 SGHVS and CDR2 FNYEAQ come from the germline V gene. This CDR3 has 13 residues. This CDR3 reads CASSLEGVREQYF. In nucleotides, the CDR3 is TGTGCCAGCAGCTTAGAAGGAGTTAGGGAGCAGTACTTC.